This TCR beta chain was retrieved from a study of shared clonotypes between healthy human individuals. Overall study findings and caveats: Having only a few donors restricted how much genetic and exposure-history diversity was captured. Sorted-subset sequencing, rarefaction showed, was incomplete despite large depth.

TCRdb's copy holds only in-frame clones and misses some; the assay was immunoSEQ multiplex PCR. The sample holds over a million clones, around 78% seen once. The CDR3 has 15 amino acids. CDR1 is LNHDA and CDR2 is SQIVND in the germline V gene (reference sequence). V lost 9 bases, J lost 5 bases, and 9 bases stayed unmatched. A remark on this clone: No antigen is known for it.

This TCR came from a young man in good health. Some clones in this sample may be carry-over from other donors' samples. Sequencing input: memory CD4+ T cells from PBMCs. The subset denotes: CD45RA-negative fraction. The gene calls are TRBV19 and TRBJ1-4, with 10 positions matching TRBD1. The CDR3 sequence is CASKSPGQGNEKLFF. The CDR3 DNA follows: TGTGCCAGCAAGTCACCGGGACAGGGGAATGAAAAACTGTTTTTT.